One sample yielded the 15 T cell receptor beta chains listed below, sequenced in a study of spatial heterogeneity in lung cancer. TCRdb independently ran MiXCR on the 5' RACE reads; one entry per CDR3 protein. Of under 11,000 distinct CDR3 sequences listed, roughly 3.7% were seen once; the top ten hold 40% to 65%. Stated time point: sample taken at primary tumor resection. Sequences were derived from PBMCs, sampled at surgery. These receptor sequences come from a female donor with early-stage non-small cell lung cancer.

There are a few counts of this clonotype. This chain links TRBV12-3 or TRBV12-4 with TRBJ2-1; possibly TRBD1 or TRBD2 for D (5 bases each). Trimming took off 9 bases at V and 1 base at J, with 19 bases between the two ends. CDR3 length equals 16 residues. CDR3 sequence: CARDPIAWGSYNEQFF. The DNA for the CDR3 is TGTGCCAGAGATCCCATAGCTTGGGGGTCCTACAATGAGCAGTTCTTC.

In its sample, this clonotype was seen many times. The rearrangement uses TRBV11-1 and TRBJ2-6, with D tentatively TRBD2 (6 bases). The V gene lost 5 bases and the J gene lost 1 base, with 15 bases spanning the gap. Germline CDR1 reads SGHAT; CDR2 reads FQDESV (reference sequence). This CDR3 has 17 residues. The CDR3 sequence is CASSPGTLGSGANVLTF. The CDR3 DNA reads TGTGCCAGCAGCCCCGGGACTCTAGGGTCTGGGGCCAACGTCCTGACTTTC.

In this sample, this clonotype turned up many times. The V gene is TRBV28, the J gene TRBJ1-1, with D maybe TRBD1 (5 bases). V dropped 6 bases and J dropped 8 bases, with 16 bases sitting between them. There are 13 residues in the CDR3. Germline CDR1 MDHEN, CDR2 SYDVKM. The CDR3 protein is CASRTTAGQEAFF. In DNA, the CDR3 is TGTGCCAGCAGGACGACAGCGGGGCAGGAAGCTTTCTTT.

This clonotype has a count of ten or more. This chain links TRBV7-2 with TRBJ2-1; D is uncertain. V lost 3 bases and J lost 4, with 7 bases in between. This CDR3 contains 13 residues. CDR1 and CDR2 (germline): SGHTA, FQGNSA. DNA of the CDR3: TGTGCCAGCAGCTTGCCCCATTACAATGAGCAGTTCTTC. Encoded protein: CASSLPHYNEQFF. The full variable domain, in which reference TRBV7-2 and TRBJ2-1 provide the parts outside the CDR3, is GAGVSQSPSNKVTEKGKDVELRCDPISGHTALYWYRQSLGQGLEFLIYFQGNSAPDKSGLPSDRFSAERTGGSVSTLTIQRTQQEDSAVYLCASSLPHYNEQFFGPGTRLTVL.

The table lists this clonotype with a few counts. The gene calls are TRBV3-1 and TRBJ2-1; 9 bases align to TRBD1. The trim removed 5 bases at V and 9 bases at J, leaving 11 bases unmatched. The V gene's germline CDR1 is LGHDT and CDR2 YNNKEL (reference sequence). This CDR3 contains 15 residues. In nucleotides, the CDR3 is TGTGCCAGCAGCGGCCGACAGGGGGTAAGCAGTGAGCAGTTCTTC. It encodes CASSGRQGVSSEQFF.

This clonotype was counted ten times or more. This chain links TRBV28 with TRBJ1-2; no reliable D call. Between the trimmed V and J ends, which lost 3 bases and 5 bases, there was a span of 16 bases. The CDR3 totals 15 residues. From germline, CDR1 is MDHEN and CDR2 SYDVKM. The CDR3 region has the DNA TGTGCCAGCAGTTTGGTTGCTATAAACACTTATGGCTACACCTTC. It codes for CASSLVAINTYGYTF.

This clonotype has just a few counts. The rearrangement uses TRBV7-2 and TRBJ2-3, with D possibly matching TRBD2 (7 bases). From germline, CDR1 is SGHTA and CDR2 FQGNSA. The CDR3 is 15 residues long. The V gene lost 5 bases and the J gene lost 2 bases, with 14 bases spanning the gap. Written as DNA, the CDR3 is TGTGCCAGCAGCCCTTACGGGGGGCCCACAGATACGCAGTATTTT. It is translated as CASSPYGGPTDTQYF.

This clonotype was counted many times. V is TRBV21-1 and J is TRBJ2-1. TRBV21-1 is reported as a pseudogene. This CDR3 spans 12 amino acids. CDR3 residues: CASSKEPNEQFF. CDR3 in DNA: TGTGCCAGCAGCAAAGAGCCGAATGAGCAGTTCTTC.

This clonotype has a count of ten or more. The CDR3 coding sequence is TGTGCCTGGAGTGTGAACAGGGGTACAGAGCAGTACTTC. This translates into CAWSVNRGTEQYF. The V gene is TRBV30, the J gene TRBJ2-7; 7 bases are shared with TRBD1. Germline assignment: CDR1 GTSNPN and CDR2 SVGIG (reference sequence). The CDR3 contains 13 residues. The J segment lost 7 bases and the V segment lost 0 bases, leaving 6 bases of the junction unmatched.

This clonotype has at least ten counts. The chain combines TRBV5-4 with TRBJ1-1; the D is unclear. V shed 5 bases and J shed 1 base, with 9 bases lying between them. The CDR3 is 13 amino acids. Looked up from germline, CDR1 is SGHNT and CDR2 is YYREEE (reference sequence). The CDR3 is CASSYDTNTEAFF. The CDR3 DNA is TGTGCCAGCAGTTATGACACGAACACTGAAGCTTTCTTT.

The table lists this clonotype with many counts. This chain uses TRBV12-3 or TRBV12-4 with TRBJ1-2; tentative D call: TRBD1 (5 bases). Trimming stripped 9 bases from V and 8 bases from J, with 10 bases between. This CDR3 is 10 amino acids long. CDR3 nucleotide sequence: TGTGCCAGTGGGACTGGCGGCTACACCTTC. It specifies CASGTGGYTF.

The V gene is TRBV2, the J gene TRBJ1-3; D gene unclear. CDR1 SNHLY and CDR2 FYNNEI come from the germline V gene. V lost 7 bases, J lost 2 bases, and 15 bases lay in between. This CDR3 is 15 amino acids long. The CDR3 DNA reads as TGTGCCAGCACCAGAATACCGACGGCTGGAAACACCATATATTTT. This codes for CASTRIPTAGNTIYF. Combining the CDR3 with reference TRBV2 and TRBJ1-3 gives the whole variable domain EPEVTQTPSHQVTQMGQEVILRCVPISNHLYFYWYRQILGQKVEFLVSFYNNEISEKSEIFDDQFSVERPDGSNFTLKIRSTKLEDSAMYFCASTRIPTAGNTIYFGEGSWLTVV.

This clonotype has ten or more counts. This chain links TRBV7-8 with TRBJ2-2; D is uncertain. The CDR3 spans 13 residues. V lost 5 bases and J 5 bases, leaving 9 bases between the germline ends. Germline values: CDR1 SGHVS, CDR2 FQNEAQ. The CDR3 nucleotides read TGTGCCAGCAGCCCCCAAGGAACCGGGGAGCTGTTTTTT. Protein sequence: CASSPQGTGELFF.

V is TRBV6-1 and J is TRBJ2-5; D remains ambiguous. The CDR3 covers 13 residues. Germline assignment: CDR1 MNHNS and CDR2 SASEGT. The V end lost 4 bases, the J end lost 3 bases, and 9 bases lay between the germline ends. CDR3 protein: CASSGWEKETQYF. For the CDR3, the DNA is TGTGCCAGCAGTGGGTGGGAAAAAGAGACCCAGTACTTC.

This clonotype was found a few times. The gene calls are TRBV19 and TRBJ2-3, with TRBD2 matching 9 bases. The V segment lost 8 bases and the J segment 3 bases; nucleotides outside the gene matches: 9. Germline CDR1 LNHDA, CDR2 SQIVND (reference sequence). CDR3 length: 15 residues. CDR3 coding DNA: TGTGCCAGTTCTAGCGGGGTCAGGGGAACAGATACGCAGTATTTT. Amino acids: CASSSGVRGTDTQYF.